This T cell receptor beta chain originates from a study of blood T cell repertoires in COVID-19. Study at large: Researchers got acute and convalescent COVID-19 samples from the United States, Italy and Spain.

Allocation to cohorts depended on clinical history reported by the participants. The assay was immunoSEQ multiplex PCR, and TCRdb's table has in-frame clones only and misses some. The sample lists roughly 420,000 clones; around 87% were seen once. The CDR3 contains 17 residues. V lost 2 bases and J lost 7; bases outside the gene matches: 13. Germline-derived CDR1 and CDR2 are SGHNT and YYREEE (reference sequence). The sample was PBMCs or T cells enriched from blood (not recorded which). The sequence came from a woman aged 25-40 years with acute COVID-19. This chain links TRBV5-4 with TRBJ1-4, with TRBD1 matching over 8 bases. Written as DNA, the CDR3 is TGTGCCAGCAGCTTAGGGACAGGCCTCCCCGGTAGTGAAAAACTGTTTTTT. The encoded protein is CASSLGTGLPGSEKLFF. Complete variable domain (other parts from reference TRBV5-4 and TRBJ1-4): ETGVTQSPTHLIKTRGQQVTLRCSSQSGHNTVSWYQQALGQGPQFIFQYYREEENGRGNFPPRFSGLQFPNYSSELNVNALELDDSALYLCASSLGTGLPGSEKLFFGSGTQLSVL.